This T cell receptor (beta chain) was recovered during a study of regulatory T cells in long-lasting Graves disease. This clonotype was found many times. The time point: newly diagnosed GD, antithyroid drugs for less than 3 months. With RNA extracted from PBMCs as input, the TCR library was made. V shed 6 bases and J shed 4 bases, with 19 bases lying between them. The CDR3 spans 15 residues. Germline V gene sequence: CDR1 MNHNS, CDR2 SASEGT. Relying on iRepertoire HTBI primers and Arm-PCR of CDR3 regions, the team built TCR beta libraries. TCRdb passed the multiplex PCR reads through MiXCR, listing each CDR3 protein once. The sample lists roughly 510,000 distinct CDR3 sequences; approximately 16% were seen once. The same sample was also used in a study of T cells in Graves' hyperthyroidism and ophthalmopathy. That source adds: Aged 18 to 65, the patients had hyperthyroidism that was newly diagnosed and had lasted under 2 months.

The sequences come from peripheral blood mononuclear cells (PBMCs), collected at new diagnosis, from a patient treated with antithyroid drugs. The sequence derives from a man younger than 30 with Graves disease. This chain connects TRBV6-1 to TRBJ2-7, with D possibly TRBD1 on 7 matching bases. The CDR3 sequence: CASSRGIQGWYEQYF. Here the CDR3 DNA reads TGTGCCAGCAGCCGCGGGATACAGGGGTGGTACGAGCAGTACTTC.